The 2 T cell receptor beta chains in this list originate from one sample, sequenced in a study of human T cells and chemical hapten exposure. Indicated time point: patch test 1, 2 weeks after DPC sensitization. Noted treatment: therapeutic diphenylcyclopropenone sensitization with weekly scalp DPC. MiXCR was run by TCRdb on the RACE reads, yielding one entry per CDR3 protein. The sample shows some 49,000 distinct CDR3 sequences, around 9.3% of them seen only once. Sequenced here: whole blood, sampled in connection with sensitization to the hapten diphenylcyclopropenone (DPC). These receptors originate from a woman aged 50 to 65 with alopecia areata. Some clones in this sample may be carry-over from other donors' samples.

This clonotype occurred many times. The chain links TRBV20-1 to TRBJ1-1; possibly TRBD1 for D (5 bases). The ends were cut back, 5 bases at V and 3 bases at J, with 19 bases in the middle. This CDR3 is built from 15 residues. Germline V gene lookup returns CDR1 DFQATT and CDR2 SNEGSKA (reference sequence). The CDR3 DNA sequence: TGCAGTGCTCCGCCCCTCCGACGGGGGGACACTGAAGCTTTCTTT. It yields the protein CSAPPLRRGDTEAFF.

This clonotype occurred many times. J is TRBJ1-5 and V is TRBV29-1; D gene unclear. Germline CDR1 SQVTM, CDR2 ANQGSEA. Trimming removed 3 bases at V and 0 bases at J, with 9 bases between. The CDR3 is made up of 14 amino acids. The CDR3 reads CSVEVGYSNQPQHF. CDR3 bases: TGCAGCGTTGAGGTGGGCTATAGCAATCAGCCCCAGCATTTT.